This TCR beta chain was profiled in a study of shared clonotypes between healthy human individuals (dated by TCRdb to 2020 to 2022). Notes on the research overall: The cohort included a few men and two women between 18 and 49 years of age. Per donor, leukapheresis produced somewhere between about 0.94 and 10 billion PBMCs. Per donor, three plates each were used for CD4 naive and CD4 memory, two for CD8 naive, and one for CD8 memory. Blood TCR repertoires of a handful of healthy adults were deeply sequenced to estimate repertoire size and the extent of clonotype sharing between individuals. Different laboratories and diverse techniques were used to prepare libraries and sequence TCR repertoires, to increase sequencing depth and limit assay-specific biases. Overall study results and their limits: Compared with non-shared clonotypes, clonotypes shared by all four sorted-subset donors had higher generation probabilities. Pairwise subsampling led to the expectation that sequencing depth would affect the degree of clonotype sharing among donors. The genetic and exposure-history diversity represented was limited by the small number of donors. Across four donors, around 5.4% of naive CD4, approximately 3.6% of naive CD8, approximately 2.5% of memory CD4, and approximately 0.42% of memory CD8 clonotypes were shared. Larger estimated clonotype richness was generally found for naive subsets than for memory subsets. Sampling was restricted to blood, and TCR repertoires in tissues likely differ from the TCR repertoires found in blood. Even with the large sequencing depth, rarefaction of the sorted-subset datasets indicated that sequencing was incomplete.

Of note for this clone: Its antigen has not been determined. Per-base qualities were not stored, and no clone one base away is much larger.

TCR CDR3 regions were amplified from genomic DNA by multiplex PCR using the deep immunoSEQ assay. Genomic DNA extracted from each cell subset was distributed evenly over all wells of several immunoSEQ 96-well plates, and each plate served as one replicate. For sorted subsets, around 200 ng genomic DNA, equal to 30,000 or so T cell genomes, was loaded into each replicate PCR. Purified libraries were quantified with a Qubit 3.0 fluorometer, sized on a Bioanalyzer 2100, and re-quantified with the KAPA Library Quantification kit. Every immunoSEQ 96-well plate was sequenced on a dedicated single-read 150-cycle Illumina NextSeq 550 flow cell. As for the authors' bioinformatics: Because the immunoSEQ output included only junctional sequences and no quality scores, the filtering could not be the same as the filtering used for full-length reads. To assign V/J genes and CDR3, sequences were annotated using PyIR, a Python wrapper for IgBLAST v1.9, with IMGT germline references. Reads with weak V/J assignments (E-value above 1e-6), missing CDR3, stop codons, out-of-frame junctions, or ambiguous translated residues were removed. V3J clonotypes were defined as sequences sharing an identical inferred V gene, J gene, and CDR3 amino acid sequence. The percentage overlap between two repertoires was calculated by dividing the number of shared unique clonotypes by the size of the smaller repertoire. Repertoire richness was assessed with RTK rarefaction, the Chao1 estimator, and Recon v2.1 estimates of unobserved clonotypes. For all TCRbeta clonotypes obtained by the gDNA method from a few donors, generation probabilities were computed with OLGA. TCRdb mirrors the immuneACCESS table, restricted to in-frame sequences. Some clones are absent from its copies; in checked studies, under half trace to an unresolved V gene, and the reason for the others is unknown. D and trimming were read from the DNA, whereas the V and J calls and clone size are those reported in that table. Across this sample there are over 1.4 million clones, with roughly 97% seen only once. The ten top clones hold over 1% of the sample.

The donors were healthy, HIV-negative adults who had no recently reported acute infections or vaccinations. All donors were Caucasian adults living in Nashville, Tennessee, USA. CD4+ T cells were enriched by magnetic negative selection, after which naive cells were positively selected on CD45RA and the negative fraction was taken as the memory subset. Blood was collected by leukapheresis, and PBMCs were isolated by Ficoll-Histopaque density gradient centrifugation and then cryopreserved in liquid nitrogen vapor phase. Analytical flow cytometry was used to check the purity and quantity of every magnetically sorted T cell population. Genomic DNA was isolated from each sorted fraction and quantified by UV absorbance on a Nanodrop 2000c. The CDR1 and CDR2 encoded by the germline V gene (reference sequence) are SEHNR and FQNEAQ. From the cysteine up to the phenylalanine, the CDR3 has a length of 15 residues. Only the CDR3 DNA is retained, 45 bases long and in frame from the first base. Germline trimming amounts to 3 bases on V and 0 bases on J, with 4 as the count of junction bases outside the gene matches.

The receptor chain draws on TRBV7-9 and TRBJ1-1; TRBD1 aligns with 7 central bases. The receptor was derived from a man aged 25 to 40 in good health. Sequenced: naive CD4+ T cells sorted from blood. Sample cell subset or site, as interpreted from the label and publication: CD45RA+ positively selected. The base sequence is TGTGCCAGCAGCTTCGCCGGGACAGTGAACACTGAAGCTTTCTTT. The encoded protein is CASSFAGTVNTEAFF.